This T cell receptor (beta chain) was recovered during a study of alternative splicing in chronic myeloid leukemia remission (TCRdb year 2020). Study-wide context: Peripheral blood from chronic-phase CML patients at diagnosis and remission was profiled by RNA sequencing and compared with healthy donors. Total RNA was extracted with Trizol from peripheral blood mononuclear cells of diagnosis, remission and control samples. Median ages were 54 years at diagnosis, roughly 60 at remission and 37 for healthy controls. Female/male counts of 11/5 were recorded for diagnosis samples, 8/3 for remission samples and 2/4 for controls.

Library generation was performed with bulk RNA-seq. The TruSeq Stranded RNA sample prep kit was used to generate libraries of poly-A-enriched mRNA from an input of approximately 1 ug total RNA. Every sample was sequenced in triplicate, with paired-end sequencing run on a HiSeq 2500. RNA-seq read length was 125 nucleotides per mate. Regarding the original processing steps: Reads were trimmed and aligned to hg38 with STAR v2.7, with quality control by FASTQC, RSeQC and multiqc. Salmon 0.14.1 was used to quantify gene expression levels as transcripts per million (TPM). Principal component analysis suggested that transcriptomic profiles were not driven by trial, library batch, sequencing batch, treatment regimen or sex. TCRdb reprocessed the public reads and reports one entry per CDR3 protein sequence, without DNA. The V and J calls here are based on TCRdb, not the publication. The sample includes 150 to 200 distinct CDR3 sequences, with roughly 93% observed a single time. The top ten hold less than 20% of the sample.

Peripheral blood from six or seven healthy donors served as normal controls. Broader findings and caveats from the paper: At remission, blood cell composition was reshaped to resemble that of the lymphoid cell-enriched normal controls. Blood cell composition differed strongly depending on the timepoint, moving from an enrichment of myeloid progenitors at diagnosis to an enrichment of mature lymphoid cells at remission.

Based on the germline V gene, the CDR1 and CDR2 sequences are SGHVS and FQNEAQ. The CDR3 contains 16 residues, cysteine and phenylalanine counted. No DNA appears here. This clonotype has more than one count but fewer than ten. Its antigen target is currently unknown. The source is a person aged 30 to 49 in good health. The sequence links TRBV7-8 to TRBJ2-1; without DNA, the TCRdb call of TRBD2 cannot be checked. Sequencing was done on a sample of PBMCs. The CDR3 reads CASSKLFYRAGNEQFF. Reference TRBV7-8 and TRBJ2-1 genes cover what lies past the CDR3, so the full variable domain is GAGVSQSPRYKVAKRGQDVALRCDPISGHVSLFWYQQALGQGPEFLTYFQNEAQLDKSGLPSDRFFAERPEGSVSTLKIQRTQQEDSAVYLCASSKLFYRAGNEQFFGPGTRLTVL.